This T cell receptor (beta chain) was captured by sequencing in a study of cytomegalovirus exposure and HLA in healthy donors. Study-level information: In an early release, HLA-typed donors contributed roughly 85 million unique TCR sequences. Study observations and caveats: In a later analysis, HLA-associated beta chains showed higher expansion and lower generation probabilities than comparable chains. The listing of some 170 TCR beta chains classed them as cytomegalovirus-associated.

Both 60 Vbeta primers and 13 Jbeta primers went into the PCR. The data were produced by immunoSEQ multiplex PCR, yet TCRdb's version contains in-frame clones alone and is incomplete. This sample yields 160,000 or so clones, of which almost 80% are seen a single time; approximately 1.5% belongs to the top ten. Though nominally healthy at sampling, donors likely had unrecorded immune exposures. On this clone: The antigen is not known.

This clonotype was sampled from a male donor in good health and CMV-seronegative. Sequenced: PBMCs.

In DNA form, the CDR3 reads TGTGCCAGCAGCTCTAGCGTTCAGCAAACCTACGAGCAGTACTTC. The encoded protein is CASSSSVQQTYEQYF. V gene TRBV11-1 combines with J gene TRBJ2-7; TRBD2 is a possible D gene (6 bases). The CDR3 length is 15 residues. V was trimmed by 4 bases and J by 2 bases, leaving 15 bases between them. Germline loops: CDR1 SGHAT, CDR2 FQDESV (reference sequence).